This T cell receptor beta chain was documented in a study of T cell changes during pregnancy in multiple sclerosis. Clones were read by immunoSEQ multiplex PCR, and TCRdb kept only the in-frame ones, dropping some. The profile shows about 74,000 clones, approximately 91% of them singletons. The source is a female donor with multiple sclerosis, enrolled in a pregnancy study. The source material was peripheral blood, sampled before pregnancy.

CDR3 in amino acids: CASSLKANYGYTF. The CDR3 nucleotides read TGTGCCAGCAGCCTAAAAGCTAACTATGGCTACACCTTC. The chain recombines TRBV9 with TRBJ1-2; D remains unclear. Trimming removed 4 bases at V and 0 bases at J, with 7 bases between. The length of the CDR3 is 13 residues. Germline V gene sequence: CDR1 SGDLS, CDR2 YYNGEE.